The T cell receptor (beta chain) described here comes from a study of read filtering for tumor transcriptome and immune sequencing. Study at large: Mean patient age was roughly 61 years, range roughly 45 to 80; around 17 male, 12 to 15 female.

Every patient had bone marrow sampled while the disease was active. The library was built from 400 ng RNA with molecular barcoded adaptors for alpha/delta and beta/gamma chains. TCRdb reanalysed the reads using MiXCR and keeps one entry per CDR3 protein. The sample has about 90,000 distinct CDR3 sequences, around an eighth seen once. By share of the sample, this clonotype is medium-sized. The CDR3 runs to 12 residues. Per germline, CDR1 SQVTM and CDR2 ANQGSEA. Trimming pared 4 bases from V and 12 bases from J, leaving 16 bases between. The chain combines TRBV29-1 with TRBJ2-1; possibly TRBD2 for D (6 bases). The sequenced sample consisted of a population of CD138-negative cells sorted from bone marrow. The receptor comes from a donor aged 40 or older with multiple myeloma. CDR3 in amino acids: CSVGSSPRGQFF. CDR3 in DNA: TGCAGCGTTGGGTCTAGCCCGCGGGGGCAGTTCTTC.